These 11 T cell receptor beta chains share one sample of origin, sequenced in a study of cytomegalovirus exposure and HLA in healthy donors. Amplification used 60 Vbeta primers and 13 Jbeta primers. Libraries were prepared by immunoSEQ multiplex PCR; TCRdb keeps only in-frame clonotypes and omits some of them. The table shows around 150,000 clones, with over 70% occurring only once. Sequenced input: PBMCs. The receptors derive from a man between 18 and 29 years old in good health and CMV-seropositive.

This rearrangement joins TRBV9 to TRBJ2-3, with 8 bases lining up with TRBD2. The germline gives CDR1 SGDLS, CDR2 YYNGEE. Trimming at V came to 0 bases and at J to 2 bases, leaving 8 bases not matched to a gene. This CDR3 has 17 residues. Here the CDR3 reads CASSVALGRGDTDTQYF. The CDR3, as DNA: TGTGCCAGCAGCGTAGCCCTAGGGCGGGGGGACACAGATACGCAGTATTTT.

A note on this clone: The junction departs from the called germline gene at one end, perhaps through a read error. Other DNA sequences in this sample translate to the same CDR3. The J gene is TRBJ2-7, the V gene TRBV7-8; TRBD2 matches at 8 bases. Germline V gene sequence: CDR1 SGHVS, CDR2 FQNEAQ. The CDR3 extends over 15 amino acids. The CDR3 sequence: CASSPSGSVSYEQYF. DNA of the CDR3: TGCGCCAGCAGCCCGAGCGGGAGTGTCTCCTACGAGCAGTACTTC.

This clone was found a few times. This CDR3 reads CASSWTANTGELFF. CDR3 in DNA: TGTGCCAGCAGCTGGACAGCGAACACCGGGGAGCTGTTTTTT. V gene TRBV11-2 combines with J gene TRBJ2-2; TRBD1 is a possible D gene (6 bases). The CDR3 consists of 14 residues. The germline CDR1 and CDR2 sequences are SGHAT and FQNNGV. V was pared by 4 bases and J by 0 bases, with 6 bases between.

V gene TRBV27 combines with J gene TRBJ2-2, with 8 bases that match TRBD1. Losses at the gene ends were 4 bases for V and 5 bases for J; bases not matched to a gene: 3. Per the germline V gene, CDR1 is MNHEY and CDR2 is SMNVEV (reference sequence). The CDR3 loop spans 14 amino acids. In nucleotides, the CDR3 is TGTGCCAGCAGTTATACAGGGGGGACCGGGGAGCTGTTTTTT. This translates into CASSYTGGTGELFF.

A few counts support this clone. CDR3 sequence (DNA): TGTGCCAGCAGCTTAGAAGCCGAAGCTTTCTTT. Its translation: CASSLEAEAFF. V gene TRBV7-2 combines with J gene TRBJ1-1; D unresolved. Between the trimmed V and J ends, which lost 1 base and 8 bases, there was a span of 5 bases. Germline V gene data show CDR1 as SGHTA and CDR2 as FQGNSA. The CDR3 has 11 residues. Based on the CDR3 plus reference TRBV7-2 and TRBJ1-1, the full variable domain is GAGVSQSPSNKVTEKGKDVELRCDPISGHTALYWYRQSLGQGLEFLIYFQGNSAPDKSGLPSDRFSAERTGGSVSTLTIQRTQQEDSAVYLCASSLEAEAFFGQGTRLTVV.

V and J are TRBV9 and TRBJ1-1; the D is unclear. This CDR3 spans 13 amino acids. V was shortened by 3 bases and J by 7 bases, with 13 bases between the two germline ends. In germline, CDR1 is SGDLS, CDR2 YYNGEE. This chain's CDR3 is CASSAQASLEAFF. CDR3 DNA sequence: TGTGCCAGCAGCGCCCAGGCCTCCCTTGAAGCTTTCTTT. Full variable domain (remainder filled in from reference TRBV9 and TRBJ1-1): DSGVTQTPKHLITATGQRVTLRCSPRSGDLSVYWYQQSLDQGLQFLIQYYNGEERAKGNILERFSAQQFPDLHSELNLSSLELGDSALYFCASSAQASLEAFFGQGTRLTVV.

This clone was observed a handful of times. The chain couples TRBV7-8 to TRBJ1-4, with D tentatively TRBD1 (6 bases). Germline V gene lookup returns CDR1 SGHVS and CDR2 FQNEAQ. Trimming took 5 bases from V and 2 from J, leaving 12 bases between them. This CDR3 comprises 15 residues. CDR3 DNA: TGTGCCAGCAGCCCTTTTGACAGGACTAATGAAAAACTGTTTTTT. It encodes CASSPFDRTNEKLFF. Variable domain in full (rest from reference TRBV7-8 and TRBJ1-4): GAGVSQSPRYKVAKRGQDVALRCDPISGHVSLFWYQQALGQGPEFLTYFQNEAQLDKSGLPSDRFFAERPEGSVSTLKIQRTQQEDSAVYLCASSPFDRTNEKLFFGSGTQLSVL.

This clone was observed once. The gene calls are TRBV7-2 and TRBJ2-1, with 8 bases that match TRBD1. The CDR3 has 15 residues. Trimming removed 4 bases from V and 3 bases from J; junction bases left unmatched: 5. Germline-derived CDR1 and CDR2 are SGHTA and FQGNSA. CDR3 in amino acids: CASSSTGTGYNEQFF. Written as DNA, the CDR3 is TGTGCCAGCAGCTCTACTGGGACAGGCTACAATGAGCAGTTCTTC.

The rearrangement joins TRBV7-2 to TRBJ2-1; TRBD2 aligns across 7 bases. The CDR3 has 16 residues. Germline CDR1 SGHTA, CDR2 FQGNSA. After removal of 1 base from V and 3 bases from J, the junction contained 6 bases not matched to a gene. The CDR3 DNA is TGTGCCAGCAGCTTAGTGCGCCTAGCGGTCTACAATGAGCAGTTCTTC. Protein product: CASSLVRLAVYNEQFF.

This chain joins TRBV6-5 and TRBJ1-5, with a possible D match to TRBD1 (6 bases). V was clipped by 8 bases and J by 4 bases, with 12 bases between them. Germline values: CDR1 MNHEY, CDR2 SVGAGI. This CDR3 comprises 13 residues. CDR3 bases: TGTGCCAGCCTTACCGGACAGAATCAGCCCCAGCATTTT. Translated: CASLTGQNQPQHF.

This chain links TRBV6-5 with TRBJ1-1, with D unresolved. V was pared by 8 bases and J by 1 base, with 11 bases between. The CDR3 runs to 13 residues. CDR1 is MNHEY, CDR2 SVGAGI, per germline. The CDR3 loop reads CASGTQENTEAFF. DNA for the CDR3: TGTGCCAGCGGAACGCAGGAGAACACTGAAGCTTTCTTT.